A single sample gave rise to the 17 T cell receptor beta chains below, sequenced in a study of OX40 agonist ivuxolimab in advanced cancers. Method: immunoSEQ multiplex PCR; TCRdb's copy keeps in-frame clones and lacks some. Found here are fewer than 85,000 clones, about 86% of them singletons; the top ten hold 1.9%. Specimen: CD4+ or CD8+ T cells sorted from blood, collected in a trial of the OX40 agonist ivuxolimab. These TCRs come from an adult with an advanced solid tumor such as melanoma, head and neck, liver or kidney cancer.

The rearrangement links TRBV19 to TRBJ1-5; D is ambiguous. V dropped 2 bases and J dropped 1 base, with 9 bases sitting between them. The CDR3 spans 15 residues. Germline loops: CDR1 LNHDA, CDR2 SQIVND (reference sequence). The CDR3, as DNA: TGTGCCAGTAGTATATCCGGATCGAGCAATCAGCCCCAGCATTTT. It encodes CASSISGSSNQPQHF.

The chain uses TRBV5-6 and TRBJ1-2, with TRBD1 matching 11 bases. This CDR3 is built from 15 residues. Germline-derived CDR1 and CDR2 are SGHDT and YYEEEE. With 1 base clipped from V and 6 bases from J, the junction kept 5 bases outside the gene matches. The CDR3 region is CASSLLGQGENGYTF. DNA of the CDR3: TGTGCCAGCAGCTTGTTGGGACAGGGGGAAAATGGCTACACCTTC. Complete variable domain (other parts from reference TRBV5-6 and TRBJ1-2): DAGVTQSPTHLIKTRGQQVTLRCSPKSGHDTVSWYQQALGQGPQFIFQYYEEEERQRGNFPDRFSGHQFPNYSSELNVNALLLGDSALYLCASSLLGQGENGYTFGSGTRLTVV.

This clone was detected only once. The chain joins TRBV5-1 to TRBJ2-7; D is ambiguous. The CDR3 totals 15 residues. V dropped 4 bases and J dropped 6 bases, with 20 bases sitting between them. CDR1 is SGHRS and CDR2 is YFSETQ in the germline V gene. CDR3 sequence: CASSPGPATLPEQYF. For the CDR3, the DNA is TGCGCCAGCAGCCCCGGACCGGCTACCCTTCCCGAGCAGTACTTC.

V gene TRBV7-9 combines with J gene TRBJ2-3; 9 bases align to TRBD2. V lost 6 bases and J lost 6; bases outside the gene matches: 13. Germline V gives CDR1 SEHNR, CDR2 FQNEAQ (reference sequence). CDR3 length: 16 amino acids. DNA for the CDR3: TGTGCCAGCAGAAAGGGGGATAGCGGGAGAATGGATACGCAGTATTTT. Protein: CASRKGDSGRMDTQYF. The full variable domain, with the rest looked up from reference TRBV7-9 and TRBJ2-3, is DTGVSQNPRHKITKRGQNVTFRCDPISEHNRLYWYRQTLGQGPEFLTYFQNEAQLEKSRLLSDRFSAERPKGSFSTLEIQRTEQGDSAMYLCASRKGDSGRMDTQYFGPGTRLTVL.

The V gene is TRBV7-3, the J gene TRBJ2-3; D is possibly TRBD2 (6 bases). V lost 1 base to trimming and J lost 5 bases, with 16 bases between them. The CDR3 consists of 16 residues. Per the germline V gene, CDR1 is SGHTA and CDR2 is FQGTGA. In DNA, the CDR3 is TGTGCCAGCAGCTTAAGGGACGGGAGAGGAGGAGATACGCAGTATTTT. The encoded protein is CASSLRDGRGGDTQYF.

The V gene is TRBV15, the J gene TRBJ2-7; no clear D. Trimming left V 1 base short and J 4 bases short, with 8 bases between. Germline CDR1 LNHNV, CDR2 YYDKDF (reference sequence). This CDR3 region has 13 residues. CDR3 amino acids: CATSRARLYEQYF. The CDR3 nucleotides are TGTGCCACCAGCAGAGCTCGGCTTTACGAGCAGTACTTC.

The chain is built from TRBV5-1 and TRBJ2-7, with D possibly TRBD2 on 6 matching bases. Germline CDR1 and CDR2: SGHRS and YFSETQ. The CDR3 loop spans 14 amino acids. Between the trimmed V and J ends, which lost 0 bases and 7 bases, there was a span of 14 bases. The chain's CDR3 is CASSLGDLYAEQYF. The CDR3 DNA is TGCGCCAGCAGCTTGGGGGACTTGTATGCTGAGCAGTACTTC.

V gene TRBV18 combines with J gene TRBJ2-5; D gene ambiguous. V shed 4 bases and J shed 3 bases, with 3 bases lying between them. This CDR3 is 11 amino acids long. CDR1 is KGHSH, CDR2 LQKENI, per germline. In DNA, the CDR3 is TGTGCCAGCTCACAGGAAGAGACCCAGTACTTC. Protein: CASSQEETQYF. The complete variable domain, with remaining parts taken from reference TRBV18 and TRBJ2-5, reads NAGVMQNPRHLVRRRGQEARLRCSPMKGHSHVYWYRQLPEEGLKFMVYLQKENIIDESGMPKERFSAEFPKEGPSILRIQQVVRGDSAAYFCASSQEETQYFGPGTRLLVL.

The V gene is TRBV6-5, the J gene TRBJ2-7; 7 nucleotides align to TRBD1. CDR1 MNHEY and CDR2 SVGAGI come from the germline V gene. The V and J ends lost 6 bases and 2 bases, in that order; junction bases with no gene match: 4. The CDR3 is 13 residues long. CDR3 region: CASRMGQTYEQYF. In nucleotides, the CDR3 is TGTGCCAGCAGGATGGGACAGACCTACGAGCAGTACTTC.

The J gene is TRBJ2-1, the V gene TRBV18; TRBD2 matches 12 bases. Trimming took 6 bases from V and 4 from J; bases not matched to a gene: 7. The germline V gene encodes CDR1 KGHSH and CDR2 LQKENI. The CDR3 contains 16 residues. The CDR3 DNA is TGTGCCAGCTCGACCAGAGGACTAGCGGGGTACAATGAGCAGTTCTTC. This encodes CASSTRGLAGYNEQFF.

This sequence joins TRBV7-6 and TRBJ1-3; D unclear. The germline V gene encodes CDR1 SGHVS and CDR2 FNYEAQ. CDR3 length: 16 amino acids. Trimming cost V 4 bases and J 0 bases, with 13 bases left between them. The CDR3 here is CASSSMRDSSGNTIYF. The CDR3 DNA follows: TGTGCCAGCAGCTCCATGAGGGATTCCTCTGGAAACACCATATATTTT.

The V and J genes are TRBV6-1 and TRBJ2-3; D perhaps matches TRBD1 (5 bases). Trimming shortened V by 7 bases and J by 2 bases, and 13 bases separated the two germline ends. This CDR3 has 14 amino acids. Germline V CDR1 and CDR2: MNHNS, SASEGT. CDR3: CASTNQGFTDTQYF. The CDR3 DNA reads as TGTGCCAGCACTAACCAGGGATTCACAGATACGCAGTATTTT.

The rearrangement uses TRBV7-2 and TRBJ1-2; tentative D call: TRBD1 (5 bases). The CDR3 has 15 amino acids. Germline CDR1 and CDR2: SGHTA and FQGNSA. The V gene lost 0 bases and the J gene lost 2 bases, with 10 bases spanning the gap. For the CDR3, the DNA is TGTGCCAGCAGCTTAGCTGCAACAGGAAACTATGGCTACACCTTC. The encoded protein is CASSLAATGNYGYTF.

The rearrangement joins TRBV4-2 to TRBJ2-2; a possible D gene is TRBD2 (6 bases). Germline V gene lookup returns CDR1 LGHNA and CDR2 YNFKEQ. This CDR3 contains 18 residues. The V gene lost 1 base and the J gene lost 1 base, with 16 bases spanning the gap. CDR3 sequence (DNA): TGTGCCAGCAGCCAAGGCACAGGAGGTAGCGGGAACACCGGGGAGCTGTTTTTT. It encodes CASSQGTGGSGNTGELFF.

This clone appeared once. The chain links TRBV28 to TRBJ1-6, with D possibly matching TRBD1 (5 bases). Trimming removed 2 bases from V and 10 bases from J, with 12 bases in between. The CDR3 runs to 14 residues. Germline CDR1 reads MDHEN; CDR2 reads SYDVKM. The CDR3 DNA sequence: TGTGCCAGCAGTTTAAGGCAGGGACGATCACCCCTCCACTTT. This codes for CASSLRQGRSPLHF.

This clone was seen just once. The CDR3 sequence: CASSPDSYTGELFF. CDR3 DNA sequence: TGTGCCAGCAGTCCAGACAGTTACACCGGGGAGCTGTTTTTT. The chain uses TRBV11-3 and TRBJ2-2, with a possible D match to TRBD1 (5 bases). V lost 6 bases to trimming and J lost 3 bases, with 11 bases between them. The CDR3 length is 14 residues. Germline CDR1 is SGHNT and CDR2 is YENEEA. Combining the CDR3 with reference TRBV11-3 and TRBJ2-2 gives the whole variable domain EAGVVQSPRYKIIEKKQPVAFWCNPISGHNTLYWYLQNLGQGPELLIRYENEEAVDDSQLPKDRFSAERLKGVDSTLKIQPAELGDSAVYLCASSPDSYTGELFFGEGSRLTVL.

The chain couples TRBV6-1 to TRBJ2-6, with TRBD1 as a possible D gene (7 bases). The CDR3 runs 19 residues. Germline V gene sequence: CDR1 MNHNS, CDR2 SASEGT. The germline V and J ends were trimmed by 2 bases and 0 bases, with 17 bases remaining between them. The CDR3 here is CASSERGDSASSGANVLTF. CDR3 sequence (DNA): TGTGCCAGCAGTGAAAGGGGGGACAGCGCTAGCTCTGGGGCCAACGTCCTGACTTTC.